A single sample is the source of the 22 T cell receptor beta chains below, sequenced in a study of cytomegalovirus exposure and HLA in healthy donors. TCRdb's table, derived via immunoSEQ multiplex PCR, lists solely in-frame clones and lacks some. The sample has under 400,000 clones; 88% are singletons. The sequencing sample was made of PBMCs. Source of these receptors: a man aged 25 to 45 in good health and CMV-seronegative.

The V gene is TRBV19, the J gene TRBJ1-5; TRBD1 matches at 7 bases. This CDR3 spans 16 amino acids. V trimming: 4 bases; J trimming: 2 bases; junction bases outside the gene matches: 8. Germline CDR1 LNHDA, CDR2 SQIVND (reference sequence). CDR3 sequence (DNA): TGTGCCAGTAGTACCACGACAGGGTACGGCAATCAGCCCCAGCATTTT. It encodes CASSTTTGYGNQPQHF.

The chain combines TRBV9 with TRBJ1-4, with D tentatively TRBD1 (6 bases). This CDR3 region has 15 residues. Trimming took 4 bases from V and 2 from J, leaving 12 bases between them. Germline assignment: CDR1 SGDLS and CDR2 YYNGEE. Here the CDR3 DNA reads TGTGCCAGCAGCTTCCGGACAGACACTAATGAAAAACTGTTTTTT. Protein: CASSFRTDTNEKLFF.

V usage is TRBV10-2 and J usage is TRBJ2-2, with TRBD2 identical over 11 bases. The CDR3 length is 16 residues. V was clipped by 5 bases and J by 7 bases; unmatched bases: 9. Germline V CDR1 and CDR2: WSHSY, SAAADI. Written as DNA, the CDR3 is TGCGCCAGCAGTAGTAGCGGGGGGGCCGGTGGCGGGGAGCTGTTTTTT. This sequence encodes CASSSSGGAGGGELFF.

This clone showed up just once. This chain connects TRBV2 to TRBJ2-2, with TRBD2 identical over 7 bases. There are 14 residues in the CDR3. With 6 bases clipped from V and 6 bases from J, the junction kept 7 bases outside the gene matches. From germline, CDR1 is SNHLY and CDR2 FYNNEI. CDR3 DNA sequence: TGTGCCAGCAGGAGACTAGCATCGGCCGGGGAGCTGTTTTTT. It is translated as CASRRLASAGELFF.

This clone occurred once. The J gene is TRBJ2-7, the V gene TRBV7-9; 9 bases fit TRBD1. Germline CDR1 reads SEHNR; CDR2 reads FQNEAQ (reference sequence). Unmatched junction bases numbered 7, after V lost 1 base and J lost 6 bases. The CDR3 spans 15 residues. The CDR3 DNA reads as TGTGCCAGCAGCTTAGTCGGGACAGGGAGTACCGAGCAGTACTTC. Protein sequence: CASSLVGTGSTEQYF. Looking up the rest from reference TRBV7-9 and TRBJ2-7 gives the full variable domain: DTGVSQNPRHKITKRGQNVTFRCDPISEHNRLYWYRQTLGQGPEFLTYFQNEAQLEKSRLLSDRFSAERPKGSFSTLEIQRTEQGDSAMYLCASSLVGTGSTEQYFGPGTRLTVT.

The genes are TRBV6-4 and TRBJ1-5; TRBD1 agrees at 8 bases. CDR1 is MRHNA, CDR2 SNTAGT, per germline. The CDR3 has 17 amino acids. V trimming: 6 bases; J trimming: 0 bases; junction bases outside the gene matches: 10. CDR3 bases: TGTGCCAGCAGGAAGGACAGGGTGCTCTATAGCAATCAGCCCCAGCATTTT. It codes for CASRKDRVLYSNQPQHF.

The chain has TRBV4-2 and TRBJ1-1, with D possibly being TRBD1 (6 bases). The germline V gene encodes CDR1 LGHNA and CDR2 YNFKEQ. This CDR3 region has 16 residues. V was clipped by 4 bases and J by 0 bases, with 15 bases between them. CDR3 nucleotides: TGTGCCAGCAGCCCTGGACAGTTTGACATGAACACTGAAGCTTTCTTT. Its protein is CASSPGQFDMNTEAFF.

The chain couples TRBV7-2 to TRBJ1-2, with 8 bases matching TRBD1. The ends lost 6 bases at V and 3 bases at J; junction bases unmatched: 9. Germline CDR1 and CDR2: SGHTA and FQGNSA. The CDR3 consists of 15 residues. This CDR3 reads CASRNRGRRHYGYTF. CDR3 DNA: TGTGCCAGCAGGAACAGGGGGAGACGGCACTATGGCTACACCTTC.

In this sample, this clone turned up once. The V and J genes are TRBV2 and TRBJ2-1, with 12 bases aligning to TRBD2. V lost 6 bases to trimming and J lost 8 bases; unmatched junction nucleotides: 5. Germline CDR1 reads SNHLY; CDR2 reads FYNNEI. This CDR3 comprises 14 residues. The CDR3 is CASSRLAGADEQFF. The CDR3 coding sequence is TGTGCCAGCAGCCGACTAGCGGGGGCCGATGAGCAGTTCTTC.

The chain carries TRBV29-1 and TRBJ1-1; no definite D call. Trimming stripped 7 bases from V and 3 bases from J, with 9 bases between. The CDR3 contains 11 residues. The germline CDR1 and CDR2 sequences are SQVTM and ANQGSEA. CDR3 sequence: CSGDLDTEAFF. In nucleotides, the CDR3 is TGCAGCGGAGATTTGGACACTGAAGCTTTCTTT.

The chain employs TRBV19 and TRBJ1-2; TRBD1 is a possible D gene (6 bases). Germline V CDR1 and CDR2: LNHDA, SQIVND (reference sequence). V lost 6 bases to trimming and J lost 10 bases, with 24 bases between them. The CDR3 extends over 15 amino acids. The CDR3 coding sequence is TGTGCCAGTAGGCAGGCGAAGGACAGCCAGAGGGACTACACCTTC. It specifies CASRQAKDSQRDYTF.

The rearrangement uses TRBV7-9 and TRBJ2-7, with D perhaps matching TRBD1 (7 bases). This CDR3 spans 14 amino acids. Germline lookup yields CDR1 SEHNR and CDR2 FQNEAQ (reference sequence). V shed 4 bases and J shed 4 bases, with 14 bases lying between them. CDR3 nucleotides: TGTGCCAGCAGCTCCCACAGGGGAGGATACGAGCAGTACTTC. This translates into CASSSHRGGYEQYF. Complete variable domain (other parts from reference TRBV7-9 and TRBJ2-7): DTGVSQNPRHKITKRGQNVTFRCDPISEHNRLYWYRQTLGQGPEFLTYFQNEAQLEKSRLLSDRFSAERPKGSFSTLEIQRTEQGDSAMYLCASSSHRGGYEQYFGPGTRLTVT.

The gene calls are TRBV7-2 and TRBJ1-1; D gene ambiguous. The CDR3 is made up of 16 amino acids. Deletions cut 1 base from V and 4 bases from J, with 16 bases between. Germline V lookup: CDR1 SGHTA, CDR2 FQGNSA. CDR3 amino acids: CASSLGLGSSSTEAFF. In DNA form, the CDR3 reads TGTGCCAGCAGCTTAGGCTTAGGGAGTTCTAGCACTGAAGCTTTCTTT.

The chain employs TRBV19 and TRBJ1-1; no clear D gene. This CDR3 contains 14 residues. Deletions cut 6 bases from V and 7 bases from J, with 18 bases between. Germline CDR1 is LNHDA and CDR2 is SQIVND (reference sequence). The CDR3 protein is CASRDGDPLVEAFF. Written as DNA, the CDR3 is TGTGCCAGTAGGGATGGAGACCCACTCGTTGAAGCTTTCTTT.

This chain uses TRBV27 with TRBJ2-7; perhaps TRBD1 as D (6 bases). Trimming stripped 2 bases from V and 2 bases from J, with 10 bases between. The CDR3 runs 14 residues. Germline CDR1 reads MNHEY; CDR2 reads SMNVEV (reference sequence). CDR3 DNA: TGTGCCAGCAGTTTAGTACAGGGACCCTACGAGCAGTACTTC. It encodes CASSLVQGPYEQYF.

In DNA form, the CDR3 reads TGTGCCAGTAGTTTACAGGGAAATCAGCCCCAGCATTTT. Translating it yields CASSLQGNQPQHF. The chain joins TRBV19 to TRBJ1-5, with D possibly being TRBD1 (6 bases). V was trimmed by 5 bases and J by 4 bases, leaving 9 bases between them. The CDR3 spans 13 residues. CDR1 LNHDA and CDR2 SQIVND come from the germline V gene (reference sequence).

This CDR3 is CASSANRVFGYTF. The CDR3, as DNA: TGTGCCAGCAGTGCTAACAGGGTTTTCGGCTACACCTTC. This rearrangement joins TRBV6-5 to TRBJ1-2, with D maybe TRBD1 (6 bases). The CDR3 totals 13 residues. V was shortened by 5 bases and J by 8 bases, with 15 bases between the two germline ends. Germline loops: CDR1 MNHEY, CDR2 SVGAGI.

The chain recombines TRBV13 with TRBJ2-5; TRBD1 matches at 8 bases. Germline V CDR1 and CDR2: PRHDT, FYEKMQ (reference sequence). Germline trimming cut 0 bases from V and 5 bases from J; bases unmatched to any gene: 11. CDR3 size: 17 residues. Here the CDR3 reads CASSLGPPRTGSETQYF. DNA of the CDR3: TGTGCCAGCAGCTTAGGCCCCCCCAGGACAGGGTCCGAGACCCAGTACTTC.

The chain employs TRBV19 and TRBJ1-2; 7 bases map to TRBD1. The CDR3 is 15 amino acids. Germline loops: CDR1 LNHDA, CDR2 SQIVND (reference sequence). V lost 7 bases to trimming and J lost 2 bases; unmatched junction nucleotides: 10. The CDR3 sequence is CASTVGQGVNYGYTF. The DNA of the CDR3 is TGTGCCAGTACCGTCGGGCAGGGGGTCAACTATGGCTACACCTTC.

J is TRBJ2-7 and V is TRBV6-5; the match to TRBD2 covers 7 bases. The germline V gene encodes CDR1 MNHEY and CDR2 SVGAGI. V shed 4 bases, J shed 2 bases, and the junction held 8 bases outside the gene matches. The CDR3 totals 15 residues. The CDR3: CASSLLGGVAYEQYF. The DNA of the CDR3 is TGTGCCAGCAGTTTACTGGGGGGGGTTGCCTACGAGCAGTACTTC.

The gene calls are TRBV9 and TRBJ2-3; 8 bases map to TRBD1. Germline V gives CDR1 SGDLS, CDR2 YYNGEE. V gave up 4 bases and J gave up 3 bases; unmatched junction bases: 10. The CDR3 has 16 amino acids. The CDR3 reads CASSPRTGFLTDTQYF. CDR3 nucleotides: TGTGCCAGCAGCCCCCGGACAGGGTTTCTGACAGATACGCAGTATTTT.

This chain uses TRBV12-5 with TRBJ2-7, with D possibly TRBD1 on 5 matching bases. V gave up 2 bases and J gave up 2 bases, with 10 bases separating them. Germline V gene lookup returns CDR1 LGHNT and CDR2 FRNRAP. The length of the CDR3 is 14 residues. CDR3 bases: TGTGCTAGTGGTTTGACAGGAGTCCCCTACGAGCAGTACTTC. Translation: CASGLTGVPYEQYF.